The clone carrying this T cell receptor (beta chain) came up once. This specimen comes from a study of technical replicates of blood from a handful of donors. The assay was immunoSEQ multiplex PCR, and TCRdb's table has in-frame clones only and misses some. Counted here are approximately 85,000 clones, about 93% occurring once; the ten biggest clones make up 0.2% to 0.3%. CDR1 is MNHNY, CDR2 SVGAGI, per germline (reference sequence). The CDR3 covers 16 residues. V lost 7 bases and J lost 2; bases outside the gene matches: 9. The chain combines TRBV6-6 with TRBJ2-1; 9 nucleotides align to TRBD2. The sequence came from a human donor in good health. Input material: T cells isolated from PBMCs. The CDR3 DNA sequence: TGTGCCAGCAACACTCTAGCGGGGTCCCCCTACAATGAGCAGTTCTTC. This codes for CASNTLAGSPYNEQFF.